The sequence of this T cell receptor beta chain was determined in a study of regulatory T cells in long-lasting Graves disease. V lost 8 bases and J lost 6, with 14 bases in between. The germline CDR1 and CDR2 sequences are MNHEY and SMNVEV (reference sequence). This CDR3 is built from 12 residues. Time point here: newly diagnosed GD, antithyroid drugs for less than 3 months. Following extraction of RNA from PBMCs, that RNA was used to make the TCR library. Construction of TCR beta libraries relied on iRepertoire HTBI primers and on Arm-PCR targeting CDR3 regions. From the multiplex PCR reads, TCRdb called clonotypes with MiXCR, one entry per CDR3 protein. The data contain 350,000 to 500,000 distinct CDR3 sequences, roughly 15% of them singletons. This clonotype was found a few times. The data also belong to a second study, concerning T cells in Graves' hyperthyroidism and ophthalmopathy. That source notes: TCR CDR3 underwent first-round RT-PCR with the HTBI primer set.

The specimen comprised peripheral blood mononuclear cells (PBMCs), sampled at new diagnosis, from a patient treated with antithyroid drugs. The clonotype originates from a woman younger than 45 with Graves disease. V gene TRBV27 combines with J gene TRBJ2-7, with D tentatively TRBD1 (6 bases). The CDR3 nucleotides read TGTGCCAGCCGGTCAGGGGAATCCGAGCAGTACTTC. Encoded protein: CASRSGESEQYF.